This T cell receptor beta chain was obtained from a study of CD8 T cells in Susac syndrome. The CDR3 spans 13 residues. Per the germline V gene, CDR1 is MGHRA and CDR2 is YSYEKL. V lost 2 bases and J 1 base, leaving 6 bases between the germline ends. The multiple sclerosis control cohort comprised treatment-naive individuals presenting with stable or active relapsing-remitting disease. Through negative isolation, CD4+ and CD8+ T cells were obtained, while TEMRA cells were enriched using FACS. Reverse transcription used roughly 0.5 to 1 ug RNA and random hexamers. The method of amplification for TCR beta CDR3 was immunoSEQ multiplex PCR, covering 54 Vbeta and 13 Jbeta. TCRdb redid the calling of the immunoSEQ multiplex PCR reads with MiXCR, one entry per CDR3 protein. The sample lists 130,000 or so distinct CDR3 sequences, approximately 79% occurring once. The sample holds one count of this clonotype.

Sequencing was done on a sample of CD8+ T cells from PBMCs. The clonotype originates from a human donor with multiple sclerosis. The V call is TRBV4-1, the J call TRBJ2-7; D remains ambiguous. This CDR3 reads CASSQMGSYEQYF. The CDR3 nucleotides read TGCGCCAGCAGCCAAATGGGTTCCTACGAGCAGTACTTC.